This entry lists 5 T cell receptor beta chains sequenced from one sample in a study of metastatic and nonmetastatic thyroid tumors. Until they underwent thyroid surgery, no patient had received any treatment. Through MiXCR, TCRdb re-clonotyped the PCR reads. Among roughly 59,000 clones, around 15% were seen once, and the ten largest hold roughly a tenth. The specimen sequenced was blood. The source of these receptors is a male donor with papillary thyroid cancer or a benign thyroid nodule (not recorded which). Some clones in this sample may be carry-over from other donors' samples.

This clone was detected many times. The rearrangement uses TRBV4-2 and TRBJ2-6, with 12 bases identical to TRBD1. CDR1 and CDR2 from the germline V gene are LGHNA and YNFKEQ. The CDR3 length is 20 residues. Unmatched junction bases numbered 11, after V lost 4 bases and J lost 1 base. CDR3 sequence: CASSPQWGDRGLSGANVLTF. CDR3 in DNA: TGTGCCAGCAGCCCACAATGGGGGGACAGGGGGCTGTCTGGGGCCAACGTCCTGACTTTC.

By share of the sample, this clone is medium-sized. CDR3 amino acids: CASSEWVNYEQYV. CDR3 in DNA: TGTGCCAGCAGTGAATGGGTCAACTACGAGCAGTACGTC. The V gene is TRBV6-1, the J gene TRBJ2-7; D unresolved. The CDR3 spans 13 residues. The V end lost 2 bases, the J end lost 3 bases, and 8 bases lay between the germline ends. CDR1 MNHNS and CDR2 SASEGT come from the germline V gene.

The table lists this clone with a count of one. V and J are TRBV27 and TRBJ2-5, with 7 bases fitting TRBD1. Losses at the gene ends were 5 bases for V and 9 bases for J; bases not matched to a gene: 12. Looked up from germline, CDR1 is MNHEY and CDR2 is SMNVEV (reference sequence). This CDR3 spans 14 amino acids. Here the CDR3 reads CASSQVQGMVAQYF. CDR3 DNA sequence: TGTGCCAGCAGTCAGGTACAGGGGATGGTGGCCCAGTACTTC.

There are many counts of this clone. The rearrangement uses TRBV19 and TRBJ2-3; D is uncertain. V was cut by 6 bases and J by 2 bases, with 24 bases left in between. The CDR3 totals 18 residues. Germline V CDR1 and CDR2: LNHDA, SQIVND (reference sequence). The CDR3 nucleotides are TGTGCCAGTAGCAACCCCCGGGCGAAGGGCAACCCCACAGATACGCAGTATTTT. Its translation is CASSNPRAKGNPTDTQYF.

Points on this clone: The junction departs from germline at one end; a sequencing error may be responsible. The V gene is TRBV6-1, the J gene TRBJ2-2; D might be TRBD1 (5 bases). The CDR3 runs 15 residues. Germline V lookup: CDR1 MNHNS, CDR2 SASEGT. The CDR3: CASNRGHANTVELFF. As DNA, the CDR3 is TGTGCCAGTAACCGAGGACACGCGAACACCGTGGAGCTGTTTTTT.